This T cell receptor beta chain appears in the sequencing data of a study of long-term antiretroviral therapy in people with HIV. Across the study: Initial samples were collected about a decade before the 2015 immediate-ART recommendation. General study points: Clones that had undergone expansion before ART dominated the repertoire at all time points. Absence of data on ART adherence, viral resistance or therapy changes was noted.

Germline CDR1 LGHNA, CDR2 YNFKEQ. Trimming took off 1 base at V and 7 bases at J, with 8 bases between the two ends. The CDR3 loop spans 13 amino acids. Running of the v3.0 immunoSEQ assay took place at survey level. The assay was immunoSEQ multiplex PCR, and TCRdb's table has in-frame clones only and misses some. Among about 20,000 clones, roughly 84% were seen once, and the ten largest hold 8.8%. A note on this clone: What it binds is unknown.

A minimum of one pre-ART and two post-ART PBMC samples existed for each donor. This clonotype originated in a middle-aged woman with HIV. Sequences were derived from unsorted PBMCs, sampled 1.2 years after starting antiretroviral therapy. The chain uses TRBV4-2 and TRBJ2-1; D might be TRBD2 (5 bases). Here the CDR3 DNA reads TGTGCCAGCAGCCAAGCACTAGGTAATGAGCAGTTCTTC. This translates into CASSQALGNEQFF.